Shown below are 19 T cell receptor beta chains from a single sample sequenced in a study of T cell repertoires in cytomegalovirus infection. These receptors' targets are unknown. TCRdb re-derived calls from the reads in MiXCR, one entry per CDR3 protein. Seen here are about 570,000 distinct CDR3 sequences, just under 40% observed once, and the top ten hold more than 40%. Sequenced here: cultured PBMCs, sampled from culture after CMV antigen stimulation. Every receptor here comes from a human donor in good health (CMV status not recorded). Some clones in this sample may be carry-over from other donors' samples.

V gene TRBV7-2 combines with J gene TRBJ2-1, with D tentatively TRBD2 (5 bases). The V end lost 2 bases, the J end lost 10 bases, and 12 bases lay between the germline ends. This CDR3 is 13 amino acids long. CDR1 SGHTA and CDR2 FQGNSA come from the germline V gene. CDR3 coding DNA: TGTGCCAGCAGCTTAACCGGGGTCCGCGAGCAGTTCTTC. It is translated as CASSLTGVREQFF. Together with reference TRBV7-2 and TRBJ2-1, the CDR3 gives the full variable domain: GAGVSQSPSNKVTEKGKDVELRCDPISGHTALYWYRQSLGQGLEFLIYFQGNSAPDKSGLPSDRFSAERTGGSVSTLTIQRTQQEDSAVYLCASSLTGVREQFFGPGTRLTVL.

The rearrangement uses TRBV7-8 and TRBJ1-3; D not resolved. Deletions cut 1 base from V and 2 bases from J, with 6 bases between. The germline V gene has CDR1 SGHVS and CDR2 FQNEAQ. CDR3 length: 14 amino acids. CDR3 nucleotides: TGTGCCAGCAGCTTAGACCTTCCTGGAAACACCATATATTTT. It encodes CASSLDLPGNTIYF.

J is TRBJ1-6 and V is TRBV7-2; D is unclear. This CDR3 has 14 residues. Germline CDR1 reads SGHTA; CDR2 reads FQGNSA. V lost 5 bases to trimming and J lost 5 bases, with 10 bases between them. The CDR3 DNA sequence: TGTGCCAGCAGCCAGAGGGTCAATAATTCACCCCTCCACTTT. This sequence encodes CASSQRVNNSPLHF.

The chain employs TRBV7-8 and TRBJ2-1; either TRBD1 or TRBD2 may supply D (8 bases each). V gave up 5 bases and J gave up 5 bases, with 22 bases separating them. CDR3 size: 17 residues. From germline, CDR1 is SGHVS and CDR2 FQNEAQ. CDR3 sequence (DNA): TGTGCCAGCAGCCACATCAGGGGGCTAGCGGGCCACAATGAGCAGTTCTTC. It encodes CASSHIRGLAGHNEQFF.

In this sample, this clonotype turned up many times. V gene TRBV12-3 or TRBV12-4 combines with J gene TRBJ1-2, with no clear D. The length of the CDR3 is 15 residues. Trimming stripped 6 bases from V and 3 bases from J, with 17 bases between. The CDR3: CASSKTVGYHYGYTF. CDR3 bases: TGTGCCAGCAGCAAAACGGTCGGTTATCACTATGGCTACACCTTC.

The chain employs TRBV5-1 and TRBJ2-3; perhaps TRBD2 as D (5 bases). CDR3 length: 14 amino acids. Germline V CDR1 and CDR2: SGHRS, YFSETQ. Trimming left V 3 bases short and J 3 bases short, with 11 bases between. The CDR3 loop is CASSSGLQTDTQYF. The CDR3 region has the DNA TGCGCCAGCAGCTCAGGACTTCAGACAGATACGCAGTATTTT.

This rearrangement joins TRBV10-3 to TRBJ2-4, with 10 bases identical to TRBD1. Germline-derived CDR1 and CDR2 are ENHRY and SYGVKD. The CDR3 length is 12 residues. V trimming: 6 bases; J trimming: 8 bases; junction bases outside the gene matches: 1. CDR3 sequence (DNA): TGTGCCATCAGGGACAGGGGGTACATTCAGTACTTC. Protein sequence: CAIRDRGYIQYF.

There are a few counts of this clonotype. One end of the junction is discordant with germline, which a read error may explain. The V gene is TRBV12-5, the J gene TRBJ2-1, with TRBD1 matching over 8 bases. CDR1 LGHNT and CDR2 FRNRAP come from the germline V gene. The CDR3 has 15 amino acids. The CDR3 region is CASALGQALYNEQFF. Here the CDR3 DNA reads TGTGCTAGTGCTTTGGGACAGGCGCTATACAATGAGCAGTTCTTC.

This clonotype was observed a few times. The chain is built from TRBV4-1 and TRBJ2-3, with 7 bases matching TRBD2. The CDR3 has 17 residues. Germline loops: CDR1 MGHRA, CDR2 YSYEKL. After removal of 0 bases from V and 7 bases from J, the junction contained 13 bases not matched to a gene. The CDR3 spells CASSQEWGGGRTNTQYF. CDR3 coding DNA: TGCGCCAGCAGCCAAGAATGGGGTGGCGGGAGAACGAATACGCAGTATTTT.

This clonotype was seen a few times. The rearrangement joins TRBV13 to TRBJ2-5; no reliable D call. V dropped 5 bases and J dropped 5 bases, with 15 bases sitting between them. This CDR3 is 14 amino acids long. CDR1 is PRHDT, CDR2 FYEKMQ, per germline (reference sequence). CDR3 protein: CASSTYSIGETQYF. The DNA for the CDR3 is TGTGCCAGCAGCACCTATTCAATAGGGGAGACCCAGTACTTC.

The chain recombines TRBV11-2 with TRBJ1-1; D remains ambiguous. Germline V gene lookup returns CDR1 SGHAT and CDR2 FQNNGV. The CDR3 has 12 residues. V lost 5 bases to trimming and J lost 10 bases, with 14 bases between them. This CDR3 reads CASSRSVWGAFF. The CDR3 nucleotides are TGTGCCAGCAGCCGATCAGTGTGGGGAGCTTTCTTT.

In this sample, this clonotype turned up a few times. The chain is built from TRBV18 and TRBJ2-5, with 10 bases lining up with TRBD2. Germline V gives CDR1 KGHSH, CDR2 LQKENI. The CDR3 is 17 residues long. Trimming at V came to 0 bases and at J to 3 bases, leaving 7 bases not matched to a gene. CDR3 in amino acids: CASSPPGSLAGEETQYF. The CDR3 nucleotides are TGTGCCAGCTCACCACCCGGGTCGCTAGCGGGAGAAGAGACCCAGTACTTC.

This clonotype was detected ten times or more. The V gene is TRBV7-8, the J gene TRBJ1-6; the D is unclear. Trimming shortened V by 5 bases and J by 1 base, and 6 bases separated the two germline ends. CDR3 length equals 14 residues. Germline CDR1 SGHVS, CDR2 FQNEAQ. Here the CDR3 reads CASSQRSYNSPLHF. For the CDR3, the DNA is TGTGCCAGCAGCCAGAGATCCTATAATTCACCCCTCCACTTT.

This rearrangement joins TRBV5-6 to TRBJ1-5; 7 bases align to TRBD1. V lost 4 bases, J lost 5 bases, and 6 bases stayed unmatched. This CDR3 spans 14 amino acids. Germline loops: CDR1 SGHDT, CDR2 YYEEEE. The CDR3 here is CASSRTGEDQPQHF. DNA of the CDR3: TGTGCCAGCAGCCGAACAGGGGAGGATCAGCCCCAGCATTTT.

This clonotype was seen more than once but under ten times. V is TRBV7-9 and J is TRBJ2-3; D remains unclear. CDR3 length: 14 residues. Trimming took off 4 bases at V and 5 bases at J, with 13 bases between the two ends. Germline V lookup: CDR1 SEHNR, CDR2 FQNEAQ (reference sequence). In nucleotides, the CDR3 is TGTGCCAGCAGCTCCTCAATTCGGGTAGATACGCAGTATTTT. Encoded protein: CASSSSIRVDTQYF. Variable domain in full (rest from reference TRBV7-9 and TRBJ2-3): DTGVSQNPRHKITKRGQNVTFRCDPISEHNRLYWYRQTLGQGPEFLTYFQNEAQLEKSRLLSDRFSAERPKGSFSTLEIQRTEQGDSAMYLCASSSSIRVDTQYFGPGTRLTVL.

This rearrangement joins TRBV28 to TRBJ1-1, with 8 bases matching TRBD1. This CDR3 contains 14 residues. With V trimmed by 3 bases and J by 6 bases, 6 bases remained unmatched. Germline assignment: CDR1 MDHEN and CDR2 SYDVKM. Written as DNA, the CDR3 is TGTGCCAGCAGTTTCGCACAGGGGGTCGCTGAAGCTTTCTTT. This sequence encodes CASSFAQGVAEAFF.

There are a few counts of this clonotype. V and J are TRBV5-5 and TRBJ2-5; D uncertain. V lost 3 bases and J lost 4, with 7 bases in between. Germline V gene sequence: CDR1 SGHKS, CDR2 YYEKEE (reference sequence). The CDR3 is made up of 12 amino acids. CDR3 bases: TGTGCCAGCAGCTCTGCTCTAGAGACCCAGTACTTC. It codes for CASSSALETQYF.

In this sample, this clonotype turned up a few times. The chain carries TRBV11-2 and TRBJ2-7; D call uncertain. The ends were cut back, 7 bases at V and 7 bases at J, with 20 bases in the middle. Germline V gives CDR1 SGHAT, CDR2 FQNNGV. The CDR3 loop spans 14 amino acids. DNA of the CDR3: TGTGCCAGCACCAAATCCTATGACGTGGAAGAGCAGTACTTC. This gives the protein CASTKSYDVEEQYF.

This clonotype appeared a few times. The V and J genes are TRBV10-3 and TRBJ2-7, with 9 bases matching TRBD2. The germline gives CDR1 ENHRY, CDR2 SYGVKD. Trimming at V came to 4 bases and at J to 0 bases, leaving 1 base not matched to a gene. CDR3 length equals 14 residues. The CDR3: CAISGLAASYEQYF. DNA of the CDR3: TGTGCCATCAGTGGACTAGCGGCCTCCTACGAGCAGTACTTC.